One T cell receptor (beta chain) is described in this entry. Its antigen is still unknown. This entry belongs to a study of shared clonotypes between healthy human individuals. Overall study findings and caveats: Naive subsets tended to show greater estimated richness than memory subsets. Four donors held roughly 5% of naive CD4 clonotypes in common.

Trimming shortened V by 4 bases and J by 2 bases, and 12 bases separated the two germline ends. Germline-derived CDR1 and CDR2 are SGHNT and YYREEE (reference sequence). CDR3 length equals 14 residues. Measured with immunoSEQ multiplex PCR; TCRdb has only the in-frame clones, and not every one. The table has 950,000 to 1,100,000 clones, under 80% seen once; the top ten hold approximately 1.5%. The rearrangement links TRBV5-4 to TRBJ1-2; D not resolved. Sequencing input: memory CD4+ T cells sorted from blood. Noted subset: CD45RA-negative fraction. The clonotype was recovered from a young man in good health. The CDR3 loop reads CASSTSTANYGYTF. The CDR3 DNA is TGTGCCAGCAGCACCTCCACAGCCAACTATGGCTACACCTTC.